This passage covers 32 T cell receptor beta chains from one sample sequenced in a study of low-dose radiotherapy and immunotherapy resistance in tumors. Alpha- and beta-chain coverage of first-strand cDNA came from TRAV- and TRBV-specific primers. Over about 19 PCR cycles, TCRs were amplified from a constant-region primer and V-primer adapter. TCRdb reanalysed the reads using MiXCR and keeps one entry per CDR3 protein. This table holds 64,000 or so distinct CDR3 sequences, more than 20% found once. Sample time point: before trial treatment. The sequencing used PBMCs, collected before treatment. These receptors originate from a male donor with rectosigmoid adenocarcinoma.

In its sample, this clonotype was seen many times. CDR3 DNA: TGTGCCAGCAGCTTACATCAGGCTAACAATCAGCCCCAGCATTTT. Amino acids: CASSLHQANNQPQHF. The chain links TRBV7-9 to TRBJ1-5; D not certain. This CDR3 spans 15 amino acids. CDR1 is SEHNR, CDR2 FQNEAQ, per germline (reference sequence). V shed 2 bases and J shed 3 bases, with 11 bases lying between them.

This clonotype was picked up many times. The chain links TRBV28 to TRBJ2-4; D ambiguous. The ends were cut back, 2 bases at V and 0 bases at J, with 2 bases in the middle. Germline V gene data show CDR1 as MDHEN and CDR2 as SYDVKM. The CDR3 is made up of 13 amino acids. CDR3 nucleotide sequence: TGTGCCAGCAGTTTAGTAGCCAAAAACATTCAGTACTTC. It translates to CASSLVAKNIQYF.

With respect to this clonotype: A much larger clone lies one base from this, so it may be a read error. The rearrangement links TRBV7-2 to TRBJ2-7, with TRBD1 as a possible D gene (6 bases). Trimming pared 2 bases from V and 7 bases from J, leaving 15 bases between. CDR1 SGHTA and CDR2 FQGNSA come from the germline V gene. This CDR3 has 14 residues. CDR3 in DNA: TGTGCCAGCAGCTTACCGTCAAACAGGGCTGAGCAGTACTTC. Residues: CASSLPSNRAEQYF.

This clonotype was counted between two and nine times. The chain recombines TRBV7-6 with TRBJ2-3; maybe TRBD2 (6 bases). Germline CDR1 is SGHVS and CDR2 is FNYEAQ. The CDR3 extends over 15 amino acids. V was trimmed by 4 bases and J by 4 bases, leaving 15 bases between them. CDR3 sequence reads: CASSSIGGIADTQYF. For the CDR3, the DNA is TGTGCCAGCAGCTCAATTGGCGGGATCGCAGATACGCAGTATTTT.

This clonotype came up many times. The rearrangement joins TRBV6-5 to TRBJ2-7; TRBD1 or TRBD2 may be the D gene (5 bases each). CDR3 length equals 14 residues. With 2 bases removed from V and 0 bases from J, the gap between germline ends came to 8 bases. Germline V CDR1 and CDR2: MNHEY, SVGAGI. The CDR3 DNA follows: TGTGCCAGCAGTTACGGGGGACGCTCCTACGAGCAGTACTTC. Its translation is CASSYGGRSYEQYF.

This clonotype was recorded a few times. One junction end disagrees with the germline gene, perhaps due to a read error. This chain connects TRBV7-9 to TRBJ2-7; 10 bases align to TRBD2. The CDR3 length is 13 residues. CDR1 SEHNR and CDR2 FQNEAQ come from the germline V gene (reference sequence). DNA of the CDR3: TGTACCAGCAGGGGACTAGCGCTACACGAGCAGTACTTC. Protein product: CTSRGLALHEQYF. The entire variable domain, with the rest obtained from reference TRBV7-9 and TRBJ2-7, is as follows: DTGVSQNPRHKITKRGQNVTFRCDPISEHNRLYWYRQTLGQGPEFLTYFQNEAQLEKSRLLSDRFSAERPKGSFSTLEIQRTEQGDSAMYLCTSRGLALHEQYFGPGTRLTVT.

The chain has TRBV28 and TRBJ1-2, with 7 positions matching TRBD1. The junction had 7 bases not matched to a gene; V was cut back by 4 bases and J by 2 bases. This CDR3 spans 15 amino acids. Germline V gives CDR1 MDHEN, CDR2 SYDVKM. The CDR3: CASSSQGVGNYGYTF. The DNA for the CDR3 is TGTGCCAGCAGTTCTCAGGGGGTTGGAAACTATGGCTACACCTTC.

This clonotype was picked up many times. The rearrangement uses TRBV5-1 and TRBJ2-6; 9 bases match TRBD1. With 4 bases clipped from V and 3 bases from J, the junction kept 2 bases outside the gene matches. CDR1 and CDR2 (germline): SGHRS, YFSETQ. The CDR3 totals 15 residues. The CDR3 spells CASSRTGDGANVLTF. CDR3 bases: TGCGCCAGCAGCAGGACAGGGGATGGGGCCAACGTCCTGACTTTC.

This clonotype occurred many times. The rearrangement links TRBV27 to TRBJ2-5, with 7 bases aligning to TRBD2. Germline V gene sequence: CDR1 MNHEY, CDR2 SMNVEV (reference sequence). V trimming: 10 bases; J trimming: 7 bases; junction bases outside the gene matches: 18. The CDR3 runs to 15 residues. The CDR3 DNA reads as TGTGCCACTTGCCAGGAGGCTAGCGGAACGGGGACCCAGTACTTC. This sequence encodes CATCQEASGTGTQYF.

This clonotype was found many times. The chain has TRBV7-2 and TRBJ1-2; D is uncertain. Germline CDR1 is SGHTA and CDR2 is FQGNSA. V lost 0 bases, J lost 0 bases, and 11 bases lay in between. This CDR3 spans 16 amino acids. CDR3 amino acids: CASSLASLTTNYGYTF. As DNA, the CDR3 is TGTGCCAGCAGCTTAGCTAGTCTGACGACTAACTATGGCTACACCTTC.

Ten or more counts support this clonotype. The chain recombines TRBV6-2 or TRBV6-3 with TRBJ2-3; 9 bases match TRBD2. The CDR3 sequence is 17 residues long. CDR1 and CDR2 (germline): MNHEY, SVGEGT. V was clipped by 0 bases and J by 6 bases; unmatched bases: 10. The CDR3: CASSYSPAGGPLDTQYF. CDR3 DNA sequence: TGTGCCAGCAGTTACTCCCCCGCGGGAGGGCCTCTTGATACGCAGTATTTT.

The V gene is TRBV20-1, the J gene TRBJ2-7; tentative D call: TRBD2 (5 bases). The germline CDR1 and CDR2 sequences are DFQATT and SNEGSKA (reference sequence). V lost 5 bases, J lost 3 bases, and 14 bases lay in between. This CDR3 has 13 residues. The CDR3 region has the DNA TGCAGTGCTTTCCTTAGCGTCGGCTACGAGCAGTACTTC. It codes for CSAFLSVGYEQYF.

The gene calls are TRBV7-9 and TRBJ2-3; 9 bases align to TRBD2. The V segment lost 7 bases and the J segment 4 bases; nucleotides outside the gene matches: 6. There are 14 residues in the CDR3. Germline V lookup: CDR1 SEHNR, CDR2 FQNEAQ (reference sequence). Here the CDR3 DNA reads TGTGCCAGCAAGGGACTAGCTCTCCCAGATACGCAGTATTTT. Translated, it gives CASKGLALPDTQYF.

This clonotype was detected ten times or more. The chain couples TRBV7-3 to TRBJ2-4, with TRBD1 matching 8 bases. CDR3 length equals 14 residues. The J segment lost 5 bases and the V segment lost 5 bases, leaving 5 bases of the junction unmatched. CDR1 is SGHTA and CDR2 is FQGTGA in the germline V gene. CDR3 DNA: TGTGCCAGCAGCGCAGGACAGGGAGAAAACATTCAGTACTTC. It yields the protein CASSAGQGENIQYF.

The chain uses TRBV5-5 and TRBJ2-5, with TRBD1 as a possible D gene (5 bases). V dropped 0 bases and J dropped 7 bases, with 13 bases sitting between them. CDR3 length equals 14 residues. CDR1 and CDR2 from the germline V gene are SGHKS and YYEKEE (reference sequence). The CDR3, as DNA: TGTGCCAGCAGCTTGGAATGGCAGGGTTGGACCCAGTACTTC. Translation: CASSLEWQGWTQYF.

The V gene is TRBV5-4, the J gene TRBJ2-5; 9 bases are shared with TRBD2. The CDR3 covers 17 residues. Trimming removed 3 bases from V and 2 bases from J; junction bases left unmatched: 11. Germline CDR1 reads SGHNT; CDR2 reads YYREEE (reference sequence). The CDR3, as DNA: TGTGCCAGCAGCTCCCGGTGGCTAGCGGGGTTACAAGAGACCCAGTACTTC. Its translation is CASSSRWLAGLQETQYF.

This clonotype has more than one count but fewer than ten. The V call is TRBV15, the J call TRBJ2-2; D is possibly TRBD2 (6 bases). Per the germline V gene, CDR1 is LNHNV and CDR2 is YYDKDF (reference sequence). The CDR3 runs 15 residues. Trimming removed 3 bases from V and 7 bases from J, with 15 bases in between. The CDR3 sequence is CATSRRGQTGGELFF. The DNA for the CDR3 is TGTGCCACCAGCAGGCGGGGCCAAACTGGCGGGGAGCTGTTTTTT.

Many counts were recorded for this clonotype. The CDR3 nucleotides read TGTGCCAGCAGTTTATTTTTTGTGGCAGGCAGGACCGGGGAGCTGTTTTTT. Its translation: CASSLFFVAGRTGELFF. The chain uses TRBV27 and TRBJ2-2; no firm D call. The V end was cut by 1 base, the J end by 5 bases, with 17 bases between. The CDR3 has 17 residues. Germline assignment: CDR1 MNHEY and CDR2 SMNVEV (reference sequence).

The J gene is TRBJ2-3, the V gene TRBV7-2, with D perhaps matching TRBD2 (5 bases). V dropped 4 bases and J dropped 8 bases, with 13 bases sitting between them. Germline CDR1 SGHTA, CDR2 FQGNSA. This CDR3 has 13 residues. Here the CDR3 DNA reads TGTGCCAGCAGCTCCACTAGACCCGGTACGCAGTATTTT. Protein product: CASSSTRPGTQYF. The complete variable domain, with remaining parts taken from reference TRBV7-2 and TRBJ2-3, reads GAGVSQSPSNKVTEKGKDVELRCDPISGHTALYWYRQSLGQGLEFLIYFQGNSAPDKSGLPSDRFSAERTGGSVSTLTIQRTQQEDSAVYLCASSSTRPGTQYFGPGTRLTVL.

This rearrangement joins TRBV13 to TRBJ2-5; D could derive from TRBD1 or TRBD2 (6 bases each). CDR1 is PRHDT and CDR2 is FYEKMQ in the germline V gene (reference sequence). Trimming took off 5 bases at V and 3 bases at J, with 19 bases between the two ends. The length of the CDR3 is 16 residues. The CDR3 DNA reads TGTGCCAGCAGCCCCCGACCGGGGGCTGGGGAAGAGACCCAGTACTTC. Protein sequence: CASSPRPGAGEETQYF.

The J gene is TRBJ1-5, the V gene TRBV27, with TRBD1 identical over 10 bases. The CDR3 covers 16 residues. Unmatched junction bases numbered 7, after V lost 4 bases and J lost 4 bases. Germline lookup yields CDR1 MNHEY and CDR2 SMNVEV (reference sequence). The CDR3 protein is CASSYSPGQGNQPQHF. DNA of the CDR3: TGTGCCAGCAGTTACTCACCGGGACAGGGGAATCAGCCCCAGCATTTT.

This clonotype has ten or more counts. The rearrangement joins TRBV27 to TRBJ2-1; tentatively, D is TRBD1 or TRBD2 (6 bases each). V lost 9 bases, J lost 9 bases, and 12 bases lay in between. Germline V gene data show CDR1 as MNHEY and CDR2 as SMNVEV (reference sequence). The CDR3 extends over 11 amino acids. The CDR3: CASTGAGEQFF. CDR3 sequence (DNA): TGTGCCAGTACGGGGGCCGGTGAGCAGTTCTTC.

This clonotype was seen only once. The chain employs TRBV20-1 and TRBJ2-2; 11 bases are a match to TRBD2. The CDR3 is 18 amino acids. V was pared by 0 bases and J by 5 bases, with 11 bases of the junction left unmatched. The germline gives CDR1 DFQATT, CDR2 SNEGSKA (reference sequence). CDR3 sequence reads: CSARDERASGRWTGELFF. The DNA for the CDR3 is TGCAGTGCTAGAGATGAAAGGGCTAGCGGGAGGTGGACCGGGGAGCTGTTTTTT.

Points on this clonotype: A far more abundant clone sits one base away, making this likely a read error. This rearrangement joins TRBV7-2 to TRBJ1-1; 8 bases fit TRBD1. The CDR3 is 14 amino acids. Losses at the gene ends were 5 bases for V and 0 bases for J; bases not matched to a gene: 2. The germline gives CDR1 SGHTA, CDR2 FQGNSA. CDR3 protein: CASSRDRMNTEAFF. The CDR3 DNA reads TGTGCCAGCAGCCGGGACAGGATGAACACTGAAGCTTTCTTT. Supplemented by reference TRBV7-2 and TRBJ1-1, the full variable domain reads GAGVSQSPSNKVTEKGKDVELRCDPISGHTALYWYRQSLGQGLEFLIYFQGNSAPDKSGLPSDRFSAERTGGSVSTLTIQRTQQEDSAVYLCASSRDRMNTEAFFGQGTRLTVV.

This clonotype was detected ten times or more. At one end, the junction sequence differs from germline, possibly due to a read error. The rearrangement uses TRBV29-1 and TRBJ2-5; TRBD2 agrees at 7 bases. Germline V gene data show CDR1 as SQVTM and CDR2 as ANQGSEA. The CDR3 contains 11 residues. This CDR3 is CSVEDWGRVDF. For the CDR3, the DNA is TGCAGCGTTGAAGATTGGGGGAGGGTGGACTTC.

At least ten counts were recorded for this clonotype. The chain couples TRBV6-2 or TRBV6-3 to TRBJ2-1; TRBD1 might be the D (6 bases). CDR3 length: 16 amino acids. V was pared by 2 bases and J by 1 base, with 12 bases between. Per germline, CDR1 MNHEY and CDR2 SVGEGT. CDR3 residues: CASSYEGVGSYNEQFF. The DNA for the CDR3 is TGTGCCAGCAGTTACGAGGGGGTAGGATCCTACAATGAGCAGTTCTTC.

To note about this clonotype: A much more abundant neighbour one base away suggests this may be a read error. The chain employs TRBV9 and TRBJ2-7; D is tentatively TRBD1 or TRBD2 (5 bases each). Trimming stripped 5 bases from V and 5 bases from J, with 17 bases between. The CDR3 is 14 amino acids. Germline lookup yields CDR1 SGDLS and CDR2 YYNGEE. This CDR3 is CASRPMGVFHEQYF. The CDR3 bases are TGTGCCAGCAGACCTATGGGGGTATTCCACGAGCAGTACTTC.

This chain uses TRBV20-1 with TRBJ2-3; the match to TRBD2 covers 7 bases. The length of the CDR3 is 15 residues. The germline V gene has CDR1 DFQATT and CDR2 SNEGSKA (reference sequence). V was pared by 0 bases and J by 2 bases, with 5 bases of the junction left unmatched. For the CDR3, the DNA is TGCAGTGCTAGAGACGAAGCGGGGATCACAGATACGCAGTATTTT. Protein sequence: CSARDEAGITDTQYF.

This clonotype was recorded a few times. The DNA of the CDR3 is TGTGCCAGCAGTTCCTGGGAGGGCCGGGTCACCGGGGAGCTGTTTTTT. Translated: CASSSWEGRVTGELFF. The chain has TRBV12-3 or TRBV12-4 and TRBJ2-2, with 7 nucleotides matching TRBD2. The CDR3 loop spans 16 amino acids. V lost 4 bases, J lost 4 bases, and 9 bases stayed unmatched.

This clonotype was seen many times. The chain couples TRBV5-4 to TRBJ2-1, with D possibly TRBD2 on 5 matching bases. From germline, CDR1 is SGHNT and CDR2 YYREEE (reference sequence). The CDR3 totals 15 residues. V was pared by 6 bases and J by 0 bases, with 13 bases between. CDR3 residues: CASNILENSYNEQFF. CDR3 nucleotides: TGTGCCAGCAACATACTAGAAAACTCCTACAATGAGCAGTTCTTC. The whole variable domain, remainder taken from reference TRBV5-4 and TRBJ2-1, is ETGVTQSPTHLIKTRGQQVTLRCSSQSGHNTVSWYQQALGQGPQFIFQYYREEENGRGNFPPRFSGLQFPNYSSELNVNALELDDSALYLCASNILENSYNEQFFGPGTRLTVL.

There are many counts of this clonotype. The rearrangement links TRBV7-6 to TRBJ2-5, with D perhaps TRBD2 (5 bases). Trimming removed 5 bases from V and 5 bases from J, with 21 bases in between. Germline CDR1 reads SGHVS; CDR2 reads FNYEAQ. CDR3 length: 16 residues. In nucleotides, the CDR3 is TGTGCCAGCAGCCGACCTGCGGGCGCTAGTCGGGAGACCCAGTACTTC. Translating gives CASSRPAGASRETQYF.

Details on this clonotype: A read error may account for a junction end that differs from germline. The chain combines TRBV29-1 with TRBJ1-1; D might be TRBD1 (5 bases). The germline gives CDR1 SQVTM, CDR2 ANQGSEA. This CDR3 contains 14 residues. CDR3 DNA: TGCAGCGTTGTGGGCGGGGCATTGAACACTGAAGCTTTATTT. Its protein is CSVVGGALNTEALF.